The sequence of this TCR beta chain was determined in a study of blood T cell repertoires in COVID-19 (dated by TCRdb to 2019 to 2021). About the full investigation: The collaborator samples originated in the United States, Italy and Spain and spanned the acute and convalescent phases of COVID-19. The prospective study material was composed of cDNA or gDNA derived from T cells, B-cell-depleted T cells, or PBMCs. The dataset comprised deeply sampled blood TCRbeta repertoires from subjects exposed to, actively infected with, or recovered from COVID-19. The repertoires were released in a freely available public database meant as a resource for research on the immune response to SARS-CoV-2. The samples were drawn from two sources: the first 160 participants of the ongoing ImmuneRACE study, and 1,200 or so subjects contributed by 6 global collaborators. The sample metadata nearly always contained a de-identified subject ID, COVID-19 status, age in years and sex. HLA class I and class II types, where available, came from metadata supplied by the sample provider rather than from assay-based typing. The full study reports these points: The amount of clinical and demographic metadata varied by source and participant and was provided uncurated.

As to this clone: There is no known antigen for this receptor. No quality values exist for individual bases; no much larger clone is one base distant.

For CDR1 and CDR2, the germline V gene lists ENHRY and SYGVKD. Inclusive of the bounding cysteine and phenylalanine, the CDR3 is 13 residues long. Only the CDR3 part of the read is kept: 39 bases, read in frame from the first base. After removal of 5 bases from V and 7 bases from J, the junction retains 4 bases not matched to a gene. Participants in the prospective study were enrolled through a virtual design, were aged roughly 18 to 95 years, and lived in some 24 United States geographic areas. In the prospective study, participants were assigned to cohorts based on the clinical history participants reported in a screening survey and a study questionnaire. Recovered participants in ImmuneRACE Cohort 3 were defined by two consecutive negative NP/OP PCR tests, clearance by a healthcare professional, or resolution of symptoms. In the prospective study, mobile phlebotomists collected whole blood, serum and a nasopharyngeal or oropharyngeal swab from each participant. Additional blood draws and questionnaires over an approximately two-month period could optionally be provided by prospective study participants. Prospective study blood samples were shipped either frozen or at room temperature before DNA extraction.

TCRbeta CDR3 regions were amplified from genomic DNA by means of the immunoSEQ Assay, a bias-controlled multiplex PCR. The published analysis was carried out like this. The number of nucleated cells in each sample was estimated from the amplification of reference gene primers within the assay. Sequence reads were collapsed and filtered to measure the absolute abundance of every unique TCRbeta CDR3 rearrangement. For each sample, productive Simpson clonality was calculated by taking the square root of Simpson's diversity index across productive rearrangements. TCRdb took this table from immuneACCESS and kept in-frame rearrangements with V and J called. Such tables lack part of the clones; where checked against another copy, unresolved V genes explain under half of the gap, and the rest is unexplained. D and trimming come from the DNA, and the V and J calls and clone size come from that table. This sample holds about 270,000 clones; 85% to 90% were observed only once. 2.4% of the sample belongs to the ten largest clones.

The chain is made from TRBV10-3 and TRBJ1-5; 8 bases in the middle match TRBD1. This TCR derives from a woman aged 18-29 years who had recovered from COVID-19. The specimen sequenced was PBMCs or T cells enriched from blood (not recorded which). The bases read TGTGCCATCAGTTCGGACAGGGTCCAGCCCCAGCATTTT. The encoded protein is CAISSDRVQPQHF.